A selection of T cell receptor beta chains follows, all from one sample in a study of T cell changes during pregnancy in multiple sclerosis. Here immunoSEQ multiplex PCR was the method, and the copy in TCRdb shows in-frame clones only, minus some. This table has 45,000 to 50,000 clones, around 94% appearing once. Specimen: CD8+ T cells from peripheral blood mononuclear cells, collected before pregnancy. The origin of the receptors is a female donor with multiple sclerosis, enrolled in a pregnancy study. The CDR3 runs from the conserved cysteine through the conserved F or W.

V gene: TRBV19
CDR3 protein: CASSMTGANTDTQYF

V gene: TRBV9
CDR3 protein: CASSVTGGNEQFF

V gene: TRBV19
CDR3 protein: CASSADLSSYNEQFF

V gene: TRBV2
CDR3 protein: CASSVWPAENQETQYF

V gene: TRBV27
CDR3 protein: CASSYGRAGETQYF

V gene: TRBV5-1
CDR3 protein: CASSLGGLAGDTQYF

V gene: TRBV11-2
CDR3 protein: CAGGTSVSYEQFF

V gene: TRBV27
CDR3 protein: CASSPRGGRNGEAFF

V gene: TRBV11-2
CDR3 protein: CASTNRGDGIVNEQYF

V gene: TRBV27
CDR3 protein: CASRDTSGMEDTQYF

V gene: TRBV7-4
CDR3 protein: CASSGGRGLTYEQYF

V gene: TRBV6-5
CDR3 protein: CASTNTNTEAFF

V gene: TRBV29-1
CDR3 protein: CSVVWTEAYEQYF

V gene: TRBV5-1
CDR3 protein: CASTPGLAYGEQFF

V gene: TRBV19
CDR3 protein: CASSWGTGGITDTQYF

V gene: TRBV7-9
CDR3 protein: CASSPNRGRNEQYF

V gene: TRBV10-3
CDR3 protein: CAISGGGLGETQYF

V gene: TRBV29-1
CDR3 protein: CGVGPNSMNTEAFF